This T cell receptor beta chain was identified during a study of T cells in Graves' hyperthyroidism and ophthalmopathy. Findings and limits, study-wide: For ophthalmopathy, model prediction preceded onset by a median roughly 5.9 months.

Authors of the study amplified TCR beta CDR3 regions from RNA transcripts. The HTBI primer set drove a first-round RT-PCR of the TCR CDR3. In TCRdb, the multiplex PCR reads were re-called with MiXCR into one record per CDR3 protein. Here the sample spans 650,000 to 800,000 distinct CDR3 sequences, less than 45% being singletons. This clonotype has a handful of counts. The antigen is undetermined. Patients were excluded because of uncontrolled infection, other autoimmune disease, pregnancy or lactation. Germline assignment: CDR1 SQVTM and CDR2 ANQGSEA. The CDR3 loop spans 14 amino acids. The V end was cut by 0 bases, the J end by 7 bases, with 15 bases between.

This receptor was obtained from an adult man with Graves' disease, either hyperthyroidism or ophthalmopathy (not recorded which). The chain combines TRBV29-1 with TRBJ1-2, with D possibly being TRBD1 (6 bases). Sequences were obtained from peripheral blood or thyroid tissue (not recorded which). Here the CDR3 reads CSVEEGGVSGGYTF. DNA of the CDR3: TGCAGCGTTGAAGAAGGGGGAGTTAGCGGTGGCTACACCTTC.